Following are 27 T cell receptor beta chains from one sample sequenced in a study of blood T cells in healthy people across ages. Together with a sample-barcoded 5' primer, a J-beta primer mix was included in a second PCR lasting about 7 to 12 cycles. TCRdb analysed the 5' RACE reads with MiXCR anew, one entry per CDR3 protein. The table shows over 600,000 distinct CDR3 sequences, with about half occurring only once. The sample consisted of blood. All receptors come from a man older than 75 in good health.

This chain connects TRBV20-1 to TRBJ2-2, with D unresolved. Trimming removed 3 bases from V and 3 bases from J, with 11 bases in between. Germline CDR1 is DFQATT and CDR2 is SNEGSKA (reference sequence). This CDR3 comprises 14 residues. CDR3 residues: CSASSMLDTGELFF. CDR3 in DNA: TGCAGTGCTAGCTCCATGTTGGACACCGGGGAGCTGTTTTTT.

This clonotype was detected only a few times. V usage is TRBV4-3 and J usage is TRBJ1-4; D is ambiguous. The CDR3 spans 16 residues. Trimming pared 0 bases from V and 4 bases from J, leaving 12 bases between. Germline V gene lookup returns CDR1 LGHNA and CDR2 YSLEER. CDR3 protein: CASSQDTRSLNEKLFF. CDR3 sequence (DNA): TGCGCCAGCAGCCAAGATACGAGAAGCCTTAATGAAAAACTGTTTTTT.

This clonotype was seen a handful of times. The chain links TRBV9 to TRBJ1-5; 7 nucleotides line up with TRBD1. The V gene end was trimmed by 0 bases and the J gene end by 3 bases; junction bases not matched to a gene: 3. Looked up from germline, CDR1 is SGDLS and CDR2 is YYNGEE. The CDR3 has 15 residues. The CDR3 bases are TGTGCCAGCAGCGTAGGGACAGGTCACAATCAGCCCCAGCATTTT. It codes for CASSVGTGHNQPQHF. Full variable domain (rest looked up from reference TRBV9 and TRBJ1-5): DSGVTQTPKHLITATGQRVTLRCSPRSGDLSVYWYQQSLDQGLQFLIQYYNGEERAKGNILERFSAQQFPDLHSELNLSSLELGDSALYFCASSVGTGHNQPQHFGDGTRLSIL.

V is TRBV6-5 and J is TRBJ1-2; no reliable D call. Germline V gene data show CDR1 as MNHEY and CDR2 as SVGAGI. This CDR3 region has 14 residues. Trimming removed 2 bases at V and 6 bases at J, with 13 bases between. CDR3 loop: CASSYRRGRDGYTF. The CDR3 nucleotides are TGTGCCAGCAGTTACCGTCGGGGAAGGGATGGCTACACCTTC.

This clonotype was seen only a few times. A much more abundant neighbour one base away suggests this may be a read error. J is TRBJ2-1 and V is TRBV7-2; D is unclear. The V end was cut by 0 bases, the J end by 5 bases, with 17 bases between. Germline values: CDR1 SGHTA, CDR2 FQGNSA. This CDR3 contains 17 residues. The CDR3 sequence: CASSLALRRNTDNEQFF. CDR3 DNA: TGTGCCAGCAGCTTAGCCTTGCGGCGCAATACCGACAATGAGCAGTTCTTC.

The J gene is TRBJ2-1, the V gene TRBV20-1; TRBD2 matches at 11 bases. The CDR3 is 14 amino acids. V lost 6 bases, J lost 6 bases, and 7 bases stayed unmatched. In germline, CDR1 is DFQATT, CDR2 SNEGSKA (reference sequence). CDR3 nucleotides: TGCAGTGCCCTAAGAACTAGCGGGAGCAATGAGCAGTTCTTC. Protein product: CSALRTSGSNEQFF.

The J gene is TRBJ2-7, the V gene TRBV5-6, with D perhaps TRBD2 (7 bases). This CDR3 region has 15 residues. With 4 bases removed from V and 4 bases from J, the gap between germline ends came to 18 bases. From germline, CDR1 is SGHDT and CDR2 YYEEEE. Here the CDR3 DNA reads TGTGCCAGCAGCCCAAGGGGGGGGACTCTTTACGAGCAGTACTTC. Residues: CASSPRGGTLYEQYF.

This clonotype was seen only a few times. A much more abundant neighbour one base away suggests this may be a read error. The CDR3 reads CASGSTDMQYF. As DNA, the CDR3 is TGCGCCAGCGGAAGCACAGATATGCAGTATTTT. The V call is TRBV4-1, the J call TRBJ2-3; no firm D call. CDR1 is MGHRA and CDR2 is YSYEKL in the germline V gene. The CDR3 contains 11 residues.

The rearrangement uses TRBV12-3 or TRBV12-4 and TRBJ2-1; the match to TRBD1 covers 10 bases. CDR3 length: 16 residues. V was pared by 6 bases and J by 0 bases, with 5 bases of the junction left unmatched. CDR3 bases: TGTGCCAGCAGCAAAGGACAGGGGGGCTCCTACAATGAGCAGTTCTTC. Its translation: CASSKGQGGSYNEQFF.

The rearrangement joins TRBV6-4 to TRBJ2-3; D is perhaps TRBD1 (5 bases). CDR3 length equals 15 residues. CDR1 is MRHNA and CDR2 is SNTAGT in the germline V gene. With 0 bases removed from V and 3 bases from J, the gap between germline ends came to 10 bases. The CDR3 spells CASSDSNGATDTQYF. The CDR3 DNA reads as TGTGCCAGCAGTGACTCGAATGGGGCAACAGATACGCAGTATTTT.

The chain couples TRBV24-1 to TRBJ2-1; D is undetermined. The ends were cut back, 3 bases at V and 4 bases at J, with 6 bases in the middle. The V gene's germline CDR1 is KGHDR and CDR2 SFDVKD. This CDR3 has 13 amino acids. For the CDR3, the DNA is TGTGCCACCAGTGATACGAGTTACAATGAGCAGTTCTTC. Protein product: CATSDTSYNEQFF.

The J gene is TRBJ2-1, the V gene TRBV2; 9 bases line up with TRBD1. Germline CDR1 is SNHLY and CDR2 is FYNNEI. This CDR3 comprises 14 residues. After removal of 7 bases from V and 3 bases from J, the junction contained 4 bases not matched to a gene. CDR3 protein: CASMPGQGYNEQFF. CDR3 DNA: TGTGCCAGCATGCCGGGACAGGGCTACAATGAGCAGTTCTTC.

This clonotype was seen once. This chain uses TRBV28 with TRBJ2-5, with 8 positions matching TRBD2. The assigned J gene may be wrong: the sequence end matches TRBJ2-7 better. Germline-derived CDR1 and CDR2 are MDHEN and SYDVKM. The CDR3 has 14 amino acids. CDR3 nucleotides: TGTGCCAGCAATAAAGCGGGAGCACAATACGAGCAGTACTTC. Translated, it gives CASNKAGAQYEQYF.

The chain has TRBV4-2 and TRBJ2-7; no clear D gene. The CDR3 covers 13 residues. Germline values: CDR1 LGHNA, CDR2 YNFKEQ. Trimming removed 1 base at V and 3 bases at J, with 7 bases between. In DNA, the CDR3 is TGTGCCAGCAGCCAAGCGTCAGACTACGAGCAGTACTTC. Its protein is CASSQASDYEQYF.

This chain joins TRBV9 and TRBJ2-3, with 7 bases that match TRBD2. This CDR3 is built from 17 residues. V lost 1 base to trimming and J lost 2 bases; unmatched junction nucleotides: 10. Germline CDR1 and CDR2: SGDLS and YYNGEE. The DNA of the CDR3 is TGTGCCAGCAGCGTACGAGGCGGGAGAGCTACCACAGATACGCAGTATTTT. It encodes CASSVRGGRATTDTQYF.

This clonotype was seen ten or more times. CDR3 sequence: CASSYPGGNVNTEAFF. The DNA of the CDR3 is TGTGCCAGCAGTTACCCTGGCGGGAACGTGAACACTGAAGCTTTCTTT. This chain joins TRBV6-6 and TRBJ1-1, with unresolved D. Trimming took off 2 bases at V and 0 bases at J, with 13 bases between the two ends. The CDR3 is made up of 16 amino acids. CDR1 and CDR2 (germline): MNHNY, SVGAGI (reference sequence).

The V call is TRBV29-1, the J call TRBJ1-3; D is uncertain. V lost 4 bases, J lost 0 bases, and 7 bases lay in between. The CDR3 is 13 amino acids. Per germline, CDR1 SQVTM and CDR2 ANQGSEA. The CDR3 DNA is TGCAGCGTTGGCCATAACTCTGGAAACACCATATATTTT. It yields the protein CSVGHNSGNTIYF.

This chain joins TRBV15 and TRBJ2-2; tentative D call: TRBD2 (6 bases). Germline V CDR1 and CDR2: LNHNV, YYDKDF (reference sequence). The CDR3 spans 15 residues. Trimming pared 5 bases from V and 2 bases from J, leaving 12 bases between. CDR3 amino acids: CATSGRAGNTGELFF. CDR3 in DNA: TGTGCCACCAGCGGACGAGCGGGTAACACCGGGGAGCTGTTTTTT.

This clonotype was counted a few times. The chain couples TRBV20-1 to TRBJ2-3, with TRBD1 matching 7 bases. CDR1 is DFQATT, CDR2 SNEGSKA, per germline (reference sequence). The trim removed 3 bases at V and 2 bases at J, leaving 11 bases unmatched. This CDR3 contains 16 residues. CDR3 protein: CSARVGGQTITDTQYF. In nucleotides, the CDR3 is TGCAGTGCTAGGGTAGGGGGACAGACGATCACAGATACGCAGTATTTT.

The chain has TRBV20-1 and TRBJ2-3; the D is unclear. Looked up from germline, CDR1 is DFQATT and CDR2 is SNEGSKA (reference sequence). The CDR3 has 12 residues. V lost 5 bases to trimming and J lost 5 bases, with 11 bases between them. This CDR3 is CSASYLGDTQYF. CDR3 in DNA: TGCAGTGCTTCCTATTTAGGAGATACGCAGTATTTT.

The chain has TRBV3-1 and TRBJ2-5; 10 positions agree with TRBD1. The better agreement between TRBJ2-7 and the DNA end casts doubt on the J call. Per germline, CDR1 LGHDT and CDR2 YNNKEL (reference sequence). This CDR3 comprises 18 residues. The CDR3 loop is CASSQVSPWGTGAYEQYF. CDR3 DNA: TGTGCCAGCAGCCAGGTCAGTCCTTGGGGGACAGGGGCCTACGAGCAGTACTTC.

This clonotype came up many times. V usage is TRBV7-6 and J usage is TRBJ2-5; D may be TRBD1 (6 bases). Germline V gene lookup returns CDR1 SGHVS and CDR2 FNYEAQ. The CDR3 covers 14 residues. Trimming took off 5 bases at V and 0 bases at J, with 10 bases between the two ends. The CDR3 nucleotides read TGTGCCAGCAGCACAGGACAGAACCAAGAGACCCAGTACTTC. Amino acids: CASSTGQNQETQYF.

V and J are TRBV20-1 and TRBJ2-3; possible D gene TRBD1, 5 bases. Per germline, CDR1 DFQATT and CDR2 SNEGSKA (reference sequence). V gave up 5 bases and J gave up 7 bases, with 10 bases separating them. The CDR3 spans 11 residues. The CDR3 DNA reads TGCAGTGCTCCCCGACAGAATACGCAGTATTTT. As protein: CSAPRQNTQYF.

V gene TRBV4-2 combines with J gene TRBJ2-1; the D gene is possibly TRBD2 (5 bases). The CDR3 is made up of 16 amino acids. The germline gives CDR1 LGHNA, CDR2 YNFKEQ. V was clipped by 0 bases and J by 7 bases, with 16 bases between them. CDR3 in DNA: TGTGCCAGCAGCCAAGATTGGGCCGGGATGTTGAATGAGCAGTTCTTC. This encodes CASSQDWAGMLNEQFF.

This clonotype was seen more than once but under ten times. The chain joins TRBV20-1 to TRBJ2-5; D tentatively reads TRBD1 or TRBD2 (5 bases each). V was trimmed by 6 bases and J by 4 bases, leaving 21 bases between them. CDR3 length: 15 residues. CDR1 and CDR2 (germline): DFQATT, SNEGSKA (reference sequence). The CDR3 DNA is TGCAGTGCCACCCCGGGGCCTTTAGCTCGAGAGACCCAGTACTTC. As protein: CSATPGPLARETQYF.

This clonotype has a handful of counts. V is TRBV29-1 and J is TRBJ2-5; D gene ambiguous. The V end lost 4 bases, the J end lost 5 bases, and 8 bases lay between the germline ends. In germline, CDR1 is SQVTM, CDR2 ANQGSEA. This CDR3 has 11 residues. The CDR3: CSVGHGETQYF. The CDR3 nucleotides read TGCAGCGTTGGCCACGGTGAGACCCAGTACTTC.

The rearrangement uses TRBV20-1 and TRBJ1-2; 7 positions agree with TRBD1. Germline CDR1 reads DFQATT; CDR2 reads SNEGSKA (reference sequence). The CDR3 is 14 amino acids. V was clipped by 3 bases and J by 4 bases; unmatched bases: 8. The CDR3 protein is CSASNRQGGYGYTF. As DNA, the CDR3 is TGCAGTGCTAGTAACAGACAGGGTGGCTATGGCTACACCTTC.